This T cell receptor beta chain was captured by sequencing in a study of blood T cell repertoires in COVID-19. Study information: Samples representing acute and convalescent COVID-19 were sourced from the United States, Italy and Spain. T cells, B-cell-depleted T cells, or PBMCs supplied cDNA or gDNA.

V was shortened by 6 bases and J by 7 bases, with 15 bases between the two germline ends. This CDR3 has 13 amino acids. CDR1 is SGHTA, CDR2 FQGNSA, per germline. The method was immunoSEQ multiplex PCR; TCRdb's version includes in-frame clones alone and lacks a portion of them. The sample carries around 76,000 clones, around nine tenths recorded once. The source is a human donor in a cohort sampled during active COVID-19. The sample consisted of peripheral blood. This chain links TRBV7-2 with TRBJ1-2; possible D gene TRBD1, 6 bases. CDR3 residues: CASSGSGASGYTF. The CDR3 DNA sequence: TGTGCCAGCAGTGGTTCAGGGGCATCTGGCTACACCTTC.